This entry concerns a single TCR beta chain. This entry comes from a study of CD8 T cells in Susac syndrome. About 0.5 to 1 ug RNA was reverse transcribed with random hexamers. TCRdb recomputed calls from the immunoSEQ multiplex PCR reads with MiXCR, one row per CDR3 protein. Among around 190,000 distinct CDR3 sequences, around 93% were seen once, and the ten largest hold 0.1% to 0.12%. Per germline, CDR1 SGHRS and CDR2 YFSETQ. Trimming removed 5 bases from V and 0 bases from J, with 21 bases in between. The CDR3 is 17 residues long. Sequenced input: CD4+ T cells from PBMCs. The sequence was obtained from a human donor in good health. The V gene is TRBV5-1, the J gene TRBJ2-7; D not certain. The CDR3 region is CASSSPGGRPFSYEQYF. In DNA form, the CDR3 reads TGCGCCAGCAGTTCTCCAGGCGGCAGACCATTCTCCTACGAGCAGTACTTC.